This TCR beta chain was found in a study of blood T cell repertoires in COVID-19 (dated by TCRdb to about 2020). With respect to the entire study: Samples from collaborators originated in the United States, Italy and Spain and spanned both the acute and convalescent phases of COVID-19. The material from the prospective study consisted of cDNA or gDNA derived from T cells, B-cell-depleted T cells, or PBMCs. The dataset comprised deeply sampled blood TCRbeta repertoires from subjects exposed to, actively infected with, or recovered from COVID-19. The repertoires were released in a freely available public database intended as a resource for research on the immune response to SARS-CoV-2. Samples came from the ongoing ImmuneRACE study (first 160 participants) plus 1,254 subjects from 6 global collaborators. A de-identified subject ID, COVID-19 status, age in years and sex were almost always included in the sample metadata. Where available, HLA class I and class II types were obtained from metadata supplied by the sample provider rather than from assay-based typing.

Enrolling through a virtual design, the prospective study's participants ranged in age from about 18 to 100 years and lived across roughly 23 United States geographic areas. Cohort assignment in the prospective study relied on participant-reported clinical history from a screening survey and a study questionnaire. A participant counted as exposed if, within 2 weeks of entering the study, that participant had been in contact with someone who had a PCR-confirmed or clinician-diagnosed COVID-19 case. Each participant in the prospective study had whole blood, serum and a nasopharyngeal or oropharyngeal swab collected by mobile phlebotomists. Over a roughly 2-month period, participants in the prospective study had the option of providing additional blood draws and questionnaires. Blood samples from the prospective study were shipped frozen or at room temperature prior to DNA extraction. The immunoSEQ Assay, a bias-controlled multiplex PCR, was used to amplify TCRbeta CDR3 regions from genomic DNA. Under the source paper's analysis protocol: The number of nucleated cells in each sample was estimated by amplification of reference gene primers within the assay. To quantify the absolute abundance of each unique TCRbeta CDR3 rearrangement, sequence reads were collapsed and filtered. For each sample, productive Simpson clonality was calculated as the square root of Simpson's diversity index across productive rearrangements. In TCRdb, the immuneACCESS table is reduced to in-frame sequences with V and J assigned. These tables do not hold every clone; where another copy was compared, an unresolved V gene accounts for under half, and the others remain unexplained. For V, J and clone size, that table is used; D and trimming come from the DNA. The sample table lists approximately 250,000 clones, more than 85% of them with a count of one. Approximately 3% of the sample goes to the ten largest clones.

V and J are trimmed by 0 bases and 6 bases, and the gene matches miss 10 bases of the junction. Measured from the cysteine to the phenylalanine, the CDR3 is 16 residues long. Only CDR3 DNA remains: 48 bases, in frame from the first base. Looking up the germline V gene (reference sequence) yields CDR1 SGHNT and CDR2 YYREEE. This clone was detected a few times. The antigen it recognizes is unknown. No much larger clonotype is one base removed from it; base qualities were not supplied. Study-wide conclusions, independent of this receptor: The amount of clinical and demographic metadata varied by source and participant and was provided uncurated.

This sequence was found in a middle-aged man who had been exposed to COVID-19. Recombination joined TRBV5-4 with TRBJ1-1; 8 middle bases align to TRBD1. Sequencing was performed on PBMCs or T cells enriched from blood (not recorded which). The nucleotide sequence is TGTGCCAGCAGCTTGGAGGGCAGGGGGCGCACCCCTGAAGCTTTCTTT. It specifies CASSLEGRGRTPEAFF.